This TCR beta chain was obtained from a study of cytomegalovirus exposure and HLA in healthy donors. Background on the study: Caucasian-associated ancestry cluster membership applied to about four fifths of over 350 genotyped donors.

As to this clone: What it binds is unknown.

The PCR ran on 60 Vbeta and 13 Jbeta primers. TCRdb's table, derived via immunoSEQ multiplex PCR, lists solely in-frame clones and lacks some. This sample yields 150,000 to 200,000 clones, of which 75% to 90% are seen a single time; 6% to 7.5% belongs to the top ten. Study-wide points: Later genetic work tied a missense DCLRE1C variant to beta-chain V and J trimming.

This sequence was found in a man aged 30 to 39 in good health and CMV-seropositive. Sequencing was done on a sample of PBMCs.

CDR3 protein: CASSATGSTHTIYF. Written as DNA, the CDR3 is TGTGCCAGCAGTGCCACCGGGAGCACACACACCATATATTTT. V usage is TRBV2 and J usage is TRBJ1-3; D unclear. V dropped 4 bases and J dropped 8 bases, with 15 bases sitting between them. The CDR3 totals 14 residues. Germline CDR1 reads SNHLY; CDR2 reads FYNNEI.